This T cell receptor beta chain is from a study of blood T cell repertoires in COVID-19. Overall study: Acute-phase and convalescent COVID-19 samples originated in the United States, Italy and Spain. T cells, B-cell-depleted T cells, or PBMCs supplied cDNA or gDNA.

Germline assignment: CDR1 MNHEY and CDR2 SMNVEV (reference sequence). The CDR3 loop spans 15 amino acids. V lost 2 bases and J lost 1; bases outside the gene matches: 2. As handled by the study authors: Amplification of reference gene primers provided the estimated nucleated cell counts. Profiling relied on immunoSEQ multiplex PCR, and the TCRdb table lists in-frame clones only, not all of them. V, J and clone size reflect that table, while D and trimming were determined from the DNA. The sample lists roughly 200,000 clones; approximately 86% were seen once. This sequence originates from a woman in her fifties or sixties with acute COVID-19. The rearrangement links TRBV27 to TRBJ1-3; 7 bases are a match to TRBD1. Sequencing was performed on PBMCs or T cells enriched from blood (not recorded which). In DNA, the CDR3 is TGTGCCAGCAGTTTAGAGGGGGCTTCTGGAAACACCATATATTTT. Translation gives CASSLEGASGNTIYF.